Listed here are 27 T cell receptor beta chains from one sample, sequenced in a study of regulatory T cells in long-lasting Graves disease. In building TCR beta libraries, iRepertoire HTBI primers were used together with Arm-PCR of CDR3 regions. TCRdb recomputed calls from the multiplex PCR reads with MiXCR, one row per CDR3 protein. Among 400,000 or so distinct CDR3 sequences listed, roughly a quarter were seen once. Time point: persistent/refractory GD, antithyroid drugs over 5 years with positive TRAb. TCR sequences were obtained from RNA taken from PBMCs. The material sequenced was peripheral blood mononuclear cells (PBMCs), taken when the disease was refractory, from a patient treated with antithyroid drugs. These receptor sequences come from a female donor with Graves disease.

The chain combines TRBV6-1 with TRBJ2-3; 9 nucleotides align to TRBD2. The CDR3 is 15 amino acids. Germline V lookup: CDR1 MNHNS, CDR2 SASEGT. With 6 bases clipped from V and 1 base from J, the junction kept 5 bases outside the gene matches. Here the CDR3 reads CASRISGSGTDTQYF. The CDR3 bases are TGTGCCAGCAGAATTAGCGGGAGTGGCACAGATACGCAGTATTTT.

This clonotype was observed many times. The chain carries TRBV6-5 and TRBJ2-5; D is uncertain. V lost 0 bases, J lost 3 bases, and 8 bases lay in between. From germline, CDR1 is MNHEY and CDR2 SVGAGI. This CDR3 contains 14 residues. This CDR3 is CASSYSDRKETQYF. For the CDR3, the DNA is TGTGCCAGCAGTTACTCGGATAGAAAAGAGACCCAGTACTTC.

Remarks on this clonotype: A read error may be the cause here, since a much bigger clone is one base away. The chain has TRBV15 and TRBJ1-2, with D uncertain. V lost 8 bases, J lost 0 bases, and 13 bases lay in between. CDR3 length: 14 amino acids. Germline CDR1 LNHNV, CDR2 YYDKDF (reference sequence). As DNA, the CDR3 is TGTGCCACCGGCATCGGACCATCTAACTATGGCTACACCTTC. This sequence encodes CATGIGPSNYGYTF.

This clonotype was detected only once. V is TRBV7-3 and J is TRBJ2-2; 10 bases agree with TRBD2. The CDR3 is 19 amino acids. Trimming cost V 5 bases and J 1 base; bases outside gene matches: 13. The germline gives CDR1 SGHTA, CDR2 FQGTGA. In DNA form, the CDR3 reads TGTGCCAGCAGCCCGCTGGGGGTAGCGGGAGGATGGAACACCGGGGAGCTGTTTTTT. It specifies CASSPLGVAGGWNTGELFF.

CDR3 nucleotides: TGTGCCAGCAGGACACTCACTAGCGCGCCGGCCGGGGAGCTGTTTTTT. This sequence encodes CASRTLTSAPAGELFF. This rearrangement joins TRBV28 to TRBJ2-2; TRBD2 aligns across 7 bases. The germline CDR1 and CDR2 sequences are MDHEN and SYDVKM. There are 16 residues in the CDR3. After removal of 6 bases from V and 6 bases from J, the junction contained 13 bases not matched to a gene.

The chain employs TRBV20-1 and TRBJ2-5; D is unresolved. CDR1 DFQATT and CDR2 SNEGSKA come from the germline V gene (reference sequence). The V and J ends lost 0 bases and 7 bases respectively, with 6 bases between them. The CDR3 sequence is 11 residues long. CDR3 bases: TGCAGTGCTAGAGAGGGCGTGACCCAGTACTTC. Translating gives CSAREGVTQYF.

As DNA, the CDR3 is TGTGCCAGCGGAAGTAGCGCGTACAATGAGCAGTTCTTC. Translating it yields CASGSSAYNEQFF. The V and J genes are TRBV6-2 or TRBV6-3 and TRBJ2-1; a weak D match, TRBD2 (5 bases). CDR3 size: 13 residues. With 8 bases removed from V and 4 bases from J, the gap between germline ends came to 12 bases. Germline assignment: CDR1 MNHEY and CDR2 SVGEGT.

The chain recombines TRBV2 with TRBJ1-1, with D hard to call. Germline V CDR1 and CDR2: SNHLY, FYNNEI. Between the trimmed V and J ends, which lost 6 bases and 5 bases, there was a span of 13 bases. CDR3 length equals 13 residues. The CDR3 sequence: CASSVEDRTEAFF. The DNA for the CDR3 is TGTGCCAGCAGCGTAGAAGACCGGACTGAAGCTTTCTTT.

V is TRBV7-9 and J is TRBJ2-4, with 7 bases aligning to TRBD1. J was trimmed by 1 base and V by 4 bases; bases with no gene match: 7. The length of the CDR3 is 16 residues. In germline, CDR1 is SEHNR, CDR2 FQNEAQ (reference sequence). The CDR3 reads CASSSGQVGAKNIQYF. CDR3 DNA: TGTGCCAGCAGCTCCGGACAGGTTGGGGCCAAAAACATTCAGTACTTC.

This clonotype was found many times. V gene TRBV20-1 combines with J gene TRBJ1-2; D may be TRBD1 (5 bases). Germline CDR1 and CDR2: DFQATT and SNEGSKA (reference sequence). Between the trimmed V and J ends, which lost 5 bases and 2 bases, there was a span of 12 bases. There are 13 residues in the CDR3. CDR3 DNA sequence: TGCAGTGCTCCCTTGGGGGGGAACTATGGCTACACCTTC. Amino acid sequence: CSAPLGGNYGYTF.

CDR3 coding DNA: TGTGCCAGCAGCTTGGTGGCAGCCAATGAGCAGTTCTTC. It specifies CASSLVAANEQFF. The rearrangement joins TRBV5-5 to TRBJ2-1; D is ambiguous. The ends were cut back, 0 bases at V and 6 bases at J, with 7 bases in the middle. CDR1 and CDR2 (germline): SGHKS, YYEKEE (reference sequence). CDR3 length: 13 residues.

This chain uses TRBV19 with TRBJ1-5; TRBD1 agrees at 11 bases. With 0 bases clipped from V and 6 bases from J, the junction kept 4 bases outside the gene matches. CDR3 length: 16 amino acids. The germline V gene encodes CDR1 LNHDA and CDR2 SQIVND (reference sequence). The DNA for the CDR3 is TGTGCCAGTAGTATAGATTCGGACAGGGGGCTTCAGCCCCAGCATTTT. Its translation is CASSIDSDRGLQPQHF.

The V call is TRBV11-2, the J call TRBJ2-3, with 12 bases that match TRBD2. The J segment lost 5 bases and the V segment lost 2 bases, leaving 8 bases of the junction unmatched. Germline CDR1 is SGHAT and CDR2 is FQNNGV. This CDR3 has 17 residues. The CDR3 region is CASSLNLAGGLVDTQYF. Here the CDR3 DNA reads TGTGCCAGCAGCTTAAACCTAGCGGGAGGGCTGGTAGATACGCAGTATTTT.

The chain employs TRBV5-1 and TRBJ1-1; D gene unclear. The V end was cut by 4 bases, the J end by 7 bases, with 8 bases between. The CDR3 contains 11 residues. Per the germline V gene, CDR1 is SGHRS and CDR2 is YFSETQ. In nucleotides, the CDR3 is TGCGCCAGCAGCGTTGGGAATGAAGCTTTCTTT. Residues: CASSVGNEAFF.

In its sample, this clonotype was seen many times. The chain combines TRBV3-1 with TRBJ1-2; no definite D call. The V end lost 6 bases, the J end lost 3 bases, and 5 bases lay between the germline ends. Germline CDR1 reads LGHDT; CDR2 reads YNNKEL (reference sequence). The CDR3 totals 11 residues. CDR3 region: CASSWDYGYTF. The CDR3 DNA follows: TGTGCCAGCAGTTGGGACTATGGCTACACCTTC.

The V gene is TRBV5-1, the J gene TRBJ1-6; D may be TRBD1 (6 bases). Trimming left V 4 bases short and J 10 bases short, with 18 bases between. The CDR3 covers 15 residues. CDR1 is SGHRS and CDR2 is YFSETQ in the germline V gene. CDR3 sequence: CASSSAGAGESPLHF. The CDR3 DNA reads TGCGCCAGCAGCAGTGCCGGGGCAGGGGAATCACCCCTCCACTTT.

This clonotype was counted at least ten times. The rearrangement joins TRBV2 to TRBJ2-5; TRBD1 might be the D (6 bases). V was trimmed by 4 bases and J by 2 bases, leaving 20 bases between them. The CDR3 length is 17 residues. Germline loops: CDR1 SNHLY, CDR2 FYNNEI. The DNA for the CDR3 is TGTGCCAGCAGTGGCAGGGGAGCGGAACCATGGCAAGAGACCCAGTACTTC. This gives the protein CASSGRGAEPWQETQYF. The complete variable domain, with remaining parts taken from reference TRBV2 and TRBJ2-5, reads EPEVTQTPSHQVTQMGQEVILRCVPISNHLYFYWYRQILGQKVEFLVSFYNNEISEKSEIFDDQFSVERPDGSNFTLKIRSTKLEDSAMYFCASSGRGAEPWQETQYFGPGTRLLVL.

There are a few counts of this clonotype. The chain recombines TRBV6-1 with TRBJ1-4, with D possibly TRBD1 on 5 matching bases. CDR1 is MNHNS and CDR2 is SASEGT in the germline V gene. This CDR3 has 15 residues. V was pared by 1 base and J by 3 bases, with 9 bases between. The DNA for the CDR3 is TGTGCCAGCAGTGAAGGCAGGGCGGCTAATGAAAAACTGTTTTTT. It is translated as CASSEGRAANEKLFF.

This clonotype was seen many times. The gene calls are TRBV12-3 or TRBV12-4 and TRBJ2-5, with 8 nucleotides matching TRBD1. The CDR3 is made up of 11 amino acids. V dropped 9 bases and J dropped 5; count of bases not matched to a gene: 2. The CDR3 protein is CASGQGETQYF. The CDR3 DNA reads as TGTGCCAGTGGACAGGGCGAGACCCAGTACTTC.

This clonotype showed up many times. This chain links TRBV6-1 with TRBJ2-2; D is unresolved. Trimming left V 1 base short and J 6 bases short, with 9 bases between. This CDR3 spans 14 amino acids. CDR1 is MNHNS and CDR2 is SASEGT in the germline V gene. DNA for the CDR3: TGTGCCAGCAGTGAAGTCTCAATTTCCGGGGAGCTGTTTTTT. This codes for CASSEVSISGELFF.

The table lists this clonotype with many counts. CDR3 sequence: CASQLGTEAFF. CDR3 nucleotides: TGTGCCAGCCAGCTAGGCACTGAAGCTTTCTTT. The rearrangement links TRBV2 to TRBJ1-1; D unclear. Trimming pared 8 bases from V and 4 bases from J, leaving 8 bases between. CDR1 is SNHLY and CDR2 is FYNNEI in the germline V gene. This CDR3 has 11 residues.

The DNA for the CDR3 is TGTGCCAGCAGCCCGGCTCCCGGTTCGGACACTGAAGCTTTCTTT. Encoded protein: CASSPAPGSDTEAFF. The genes are TRBV6-1 and TRBJ1-1; D not resolved. Germline V gene sequence: CDR1 MNHNS, CDR2 SASEGT. The CDR3 has 15 residues. Trimming removed 6 bases from V and 3 bases from J, with 17 bases in between.

The J gene is TRBJ1-5, the V gene TRBV3-1; D uncertain. From germline, CDR1 is LGHDT and CDR2 YNNKEL (reference sequence). This CDR3 comprises 13 residues. V shed 6 bases and J shed 7 bases, with 13 bases lying between them. The CDR3 spells CASSRTTRQPQHF. The CDR3 DNA follows: TGTGCCAGCAGTCGTACAACTAGGCAGCCCCAGCATTTT.

The table lists this clonotype with a few counts. This chain links TRBV30 with TRBJ1-1; TRBD1 matches at 7 bases. Trimming at V came to 5 bases and at J to 4 bases, leaving 4 bases not matched to a gene. Germline CDR1 is GTSNPN and CDR2 is SVGIG (reference sequence). The CDR3 loop spans 12 amino acids. This chain's CDR3 is CAWGRGSTEAFF. In DNA form, the CDR3 reads TGTGCCTGGGGCAGGGGGAGCACTGAAGCTTTCTTT.

A note on this clonotype: A much more abundant neighbour one base away suggests this may be a read error. V gene TRBV28 combines with J gene TRBJ1-2, with no clear D. With 4 bases removed from V and 4 bases from J, the gap between germline ends came to 16 bases. This CDR3 has 15 residues. Germline CDR1 is MDHEN and CDR2 is SYDVKM. CDR3 residues: CASSSGLGILYGYTF. The CDR3 bases are TGTGCCAGCAGTTCCGGACTAGGCATTCTCTATGGCTACACCTTC.

This clonotype was recorded at least ten times. V and J are TRBV28 and TRBJ1-2; TRBD1 aligns across 11 bases. CDR3 length: 14 residues. Germline V gene data show CDR1 as MDHEN and CDR2 as SYDVKM. Germline trimming cut 6 bases from V and 8 bases from J; bases unmatched to any gene: 8. CDR3 region: CASSLDRGRWGYTF. The CDR3 DNA reads as TGTGCCAGCAGCCTGGACAGGGGGCGTTGGGGCTACACCTTC.

In this sample, this clonotype turned up a few times. The chain combines TRBV4-1 with TRBJ1-1; D possibly corresponds to TRBD1 (6 bases). Germline lookup yields CDR1 MGHRA and CDR2 YSYEKL. V was cut by 0 bases and J by 7 bases, with 12 bases left in between. This CDR3 comprises 14 residues. CDR3 sequence reads: CASSQDAGASEAFF. CDR3 sequence (DNA): TGCGCCAGCAGCCAAGACGCAGGGGCGAGTGAAGCTTTCTTT.